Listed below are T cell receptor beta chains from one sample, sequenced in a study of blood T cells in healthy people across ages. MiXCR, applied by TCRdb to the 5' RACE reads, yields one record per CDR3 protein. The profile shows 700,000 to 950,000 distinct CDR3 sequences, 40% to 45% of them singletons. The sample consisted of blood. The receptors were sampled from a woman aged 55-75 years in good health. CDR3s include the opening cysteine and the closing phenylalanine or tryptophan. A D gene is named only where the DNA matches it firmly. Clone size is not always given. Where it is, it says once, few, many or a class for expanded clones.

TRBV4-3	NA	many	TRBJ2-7	CASSQADSSYEQYF	TGCGCCAGCAGCCAAGCGGACAGCTCCTACGAGCAGTACTTC
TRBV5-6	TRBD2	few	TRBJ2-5	CASSHAGTSQETQYF	TGTGCCAGCAGCCACGCCGGGACTAGCCAAGAGACCCAGTACTTC
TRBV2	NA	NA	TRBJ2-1	CASSEGGYEQFF	TGTGCCAGCAGTGAAGGGGGCTATGAGCAGTTCTTC
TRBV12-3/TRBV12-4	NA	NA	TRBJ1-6	CASSFGGAFSPLHF	TGTGCCAGCAGTTTTGGAGGGGCCTTCTCACCCCTCCACTTT
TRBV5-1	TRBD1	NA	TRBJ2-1	CASSPTGRETQFF	TGCGCCAGCAGCCCGACAGGGAGAGAGACCCAGTTCTTC
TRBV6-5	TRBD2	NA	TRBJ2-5	CASSPLGLAGAETQYF	TGTGCCAGCAGTCCGCTTGGACTAGCGGGGGCGGAGACCCAGTACTTC
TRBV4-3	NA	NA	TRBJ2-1	CASSQDTTGEGETQFF	TGCGCCAGCAGCCAAGATACGACAGGGGAGGGCGAGACCCAGTTCTTC
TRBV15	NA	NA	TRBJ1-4	CATSRVLNEKLFF	TGTGCCACCAGCAGAGTACTTAATGAAAAACTGTTTTTT
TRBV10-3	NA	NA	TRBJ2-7	CAISRENYEQYF	TGTGCCATCAGCCGGGAAAACTACGAGCAGTACTTC
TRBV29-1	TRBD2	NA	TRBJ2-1	CSVEPREGYNEQFF	TGCAGCGTTGAACCCCGGGAGGGTTACAATGAGCAGTTCTTC
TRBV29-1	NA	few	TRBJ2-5	CSVEGGRGIGETQYF	TGCAGCGTTGAAGGGGGACGGGGGATTGGGGAGACCCAGTACTTC
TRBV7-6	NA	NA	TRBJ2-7	CASSTAGNEQYF	TGTGCCAGCAGCACCGCCGGGAATGAGCAGTACTTC
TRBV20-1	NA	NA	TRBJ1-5	CSVADIHGQPQHF	TGCAGTGTTGCCGACATACACGGACAGCCCCAGCATTTT
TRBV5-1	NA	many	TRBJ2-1	CASSSGGHTAEQFF	TGCGCCAGCAGTTCCGGGGGGCACACCGCTGAGCAGTTCTTC
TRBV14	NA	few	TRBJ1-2	CASSKTVTGGYTF	TGTGCCAGCAGCAAGACAGTAACCGGTGGCTACACCTTC
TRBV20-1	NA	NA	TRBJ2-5	CSARDLNLYQETQYF	TGCAGTGCTAGAGATCTGAACCTCTACCAAGAGACCCAGTACTTC
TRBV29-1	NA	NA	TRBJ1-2	CSVEGYYYGYTF	TGCAGCGTTGAGGGGTACTACTATGGCTACACCTTC
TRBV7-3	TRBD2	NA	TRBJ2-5	CASRPGGAGGETQYF	TGTGCAAGCCGCCCAGGGGGGGCGGGAGGGGAGACCCAGTACTTC
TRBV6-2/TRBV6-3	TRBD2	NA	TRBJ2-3	CASSLALAGAGLANTQYF	TGTGCCAGCAGTTTGGCACTAGCGGGAGCCGGACTGGCAAATACGCAGTATTTT
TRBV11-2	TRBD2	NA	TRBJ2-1	CASSLGAGGTYNEQFF	TGTGCCAGCAGCTTAGGTGCGGGAGGAACCTACAATGAGCAGTTCTTC
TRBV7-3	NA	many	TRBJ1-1	CASSLKRQAPNLGTEAFF	TGTGCCAGCAGCTTAAAGCGGCAGGCCCCAAACCTCGGCACTGAAGCTTTCTTT
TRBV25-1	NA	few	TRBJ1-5	CASSDPSRGGVDQPQHF	TGTGCCAGCAGTGATCCCTCCCGTGGGGGGGTAGATCAGCCCCAGCATTTT
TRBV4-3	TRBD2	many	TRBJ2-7	CASSQEASGRAFSSYEQYF	TGCGCCAGCAGCCAAGAAGCGAGCGGGAGGGCCTTTAGCTCCTACGAGCAGTACTTC
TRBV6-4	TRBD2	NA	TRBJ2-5	CASSEGAGGNEQYF	TGTGCCAGCAGTGAAGGCGCGGGAGGGAATGAGCAGTACTTC
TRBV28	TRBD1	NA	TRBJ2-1	CASSTSTGVQFF	TGTGCCAGCAGTACTTCAACAGGGGTACAGTTCTTC
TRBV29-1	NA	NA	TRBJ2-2	CSGSGTSNTGELFF	TGCAGCGGCTCCGGGACGTCGAACACCGGGGAGCTGTTTTTT
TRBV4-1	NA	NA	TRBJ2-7	CASSQVRALSSYEQYF	TGCGCCAGCAGCCAAGTACGGGCCCTAAGCTCCTACGAGCAGTACTTC
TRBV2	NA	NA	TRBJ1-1	CASSAGYTEAFF	TGTGCCAGCAGTGCAGGGTACACTGAAGCTTTCTTT
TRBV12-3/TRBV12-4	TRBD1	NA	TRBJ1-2	CASSWDSQNYGYTF	TGTGCCAGCAGTTGGGACAGTCAAAACTATGGCTACACCTTC
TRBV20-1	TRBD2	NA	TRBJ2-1	CSAPLAGATYNEQFF	TGCAGTGCGCCACTAGCGGGGGCAACCTACAATGAGCAGTTCTTC
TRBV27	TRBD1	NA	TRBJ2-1	CACKGTVGNEQFF	TGTGCCTGCAAGGGGACAGTCGGCAATGAGCAGTTCTTC
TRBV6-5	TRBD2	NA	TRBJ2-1	CASALASGLNEQFF	TGTGCCAGCGCCTTGGCTAGCGGTCTCAATGAGCAGTTCTTC
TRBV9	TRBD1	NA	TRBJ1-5	CASSAGQGAGQPQHF	TGTGCCAGCAGCGCTGGACAGGGAGCGGGTCAGCCCCAGCATTTT
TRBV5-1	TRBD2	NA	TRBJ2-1	CASSLDLASGYNEQFF	TGCGCCAGCAGCTTGGACCTGGCTAGCGGATACAATGAGCAGTTCTTC
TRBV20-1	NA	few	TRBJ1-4	CSASRQAGEKLFF	TGCAGTGCTAGTAGACAGGCCGGGGAAAAACTGTTTTTT
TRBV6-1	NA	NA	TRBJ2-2	CASSRQGRRNTGELFF	TGTGCCAGCAGCAGGCAGGGGCGAAGGAACACCGGGGAGCTGTTTTTT
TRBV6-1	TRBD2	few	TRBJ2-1	CASSPPGTSGHNEQFF	TGTGCCAGCAGTCCCCCCGGGACTAGCGGACACAATGAGCAGTTCTTC
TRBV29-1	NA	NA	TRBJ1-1	CSAGGAMNTEAFF	TGCAGCGCTGGGGGTGCCATGAACACTGAAGCTTTCTTT
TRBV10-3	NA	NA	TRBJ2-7	CAISDSVPRAEQYF	TGTGCCATCAGTGACAGCGTGCCTCGGGCCGAGCAGTACTTC
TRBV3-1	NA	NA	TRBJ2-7	CASSQAISEQYF	TGTGCCAGCAGCCAAGCGATTTCCGAGCAGTACTTC
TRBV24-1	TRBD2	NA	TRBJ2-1	CATSDGLAGGWNEQFF	TGTGCCACCAGTGATGGACTAGCGGGAGGTTGGAATGAGCAGTTCTTC
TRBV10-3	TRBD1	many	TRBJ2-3	CATRQGATDTQYF	TGTGCCACCAGACAGGGGGCTACAGATACGCAGTATTTT
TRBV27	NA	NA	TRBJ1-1	CASSETAGRGNTEAFF	TGTGCCAGCAGTGAGACGGCAGGGAGGGGGAACACTGAAGCTTTCTTT
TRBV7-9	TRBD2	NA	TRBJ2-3	CASSDSGRAKDTQYF	TGTGCCAGCAGCGATAGCGGGAGGGCCAAAGATACGCAGTATTTT
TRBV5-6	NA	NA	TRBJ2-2	CASSQVQGIYTGELFF	TGTGCCAGCAGCCAGGTACAGGGAATATACACCGGGGAGCTGTTTTTT
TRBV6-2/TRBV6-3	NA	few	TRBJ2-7	CASSSFDGPTLSYEQYF	TGTGCCAGCAGTTCATTCGATGGACCCACTTTAAGCTACGAGCAGTACTTC
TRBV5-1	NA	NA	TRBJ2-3	CASSFDLNTQYF	TGCGCCAGCAGCTTCGATTTAAATACGCAGTATTTT
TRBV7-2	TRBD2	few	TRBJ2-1	CASSSSGAPYNEQFF	TGTGCCAGCAGCTCTAGCGGGGCCCCCTACAATGAGCAGTTCTTC
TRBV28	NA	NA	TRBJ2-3	CASSLEPRVTDTQYF	TGTGCCAGCAGTTTAGAGCCCCGAGTGACGGATACGCAGTATTTT
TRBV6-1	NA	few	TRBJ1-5	CASSEVWGRNQPQHF	TGTGCCAGCAGTGAGGTCTGGGGCAGAAATCAGCCCCAGCATTTT
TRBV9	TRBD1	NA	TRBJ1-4	CASSGTGGEKLFF	TGTGCCAGCAGCGGGACAGGGGGCGAAAAACTGTTTTTT
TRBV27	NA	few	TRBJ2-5	CASSSPVSRETQYF	TGTGCCAGCAGTTCCCCGGTCTCAAGGGAGACCCAGTACTTC
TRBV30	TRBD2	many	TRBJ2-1	CAWSSLSGGAVEQFF	TGTGCCTGGAGTTCACTTAGCGGGGGGGCCGTTGAGCAGTTCTTC
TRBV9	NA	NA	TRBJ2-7	CASSVGIGLSDEQYF	TGTGCCAGCAGCGTAGGGATCGGGCTTAGCGACGAGCAGTACTTC
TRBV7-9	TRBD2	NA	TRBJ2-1	CASSLSGGAIEQFF	TGTGCCAGCAGCTTAAGCGGGGGGGCTATTGAGCAGTTCTTC
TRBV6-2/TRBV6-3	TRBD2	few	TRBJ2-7	CASHPSGRAYNEQYF	TGTGCCAGTCACCCTAGCGGGCGCGCCTACAATGAGCAGTACTTC
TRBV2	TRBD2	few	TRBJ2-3	CASKGRGRGTDTQYF	TGTGCCAGCAAGGGGAGGGGACGAGGCACAGATACGCAGTATTTT
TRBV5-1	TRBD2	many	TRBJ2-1	CASSGPLAGDYNEQFF	TGCGCCAGCAGTGGGCCTCTAGCGGGAGACTACAATGAGCAGTTCTTC